This TCR beta chain was documented in a study of blood T cells in healthy people across ages. Whole-study context: About one barcoded beta molecule per two T cells was the capture yield of template switching.

Sample-barcoded 5' priming and a J-beta primer mix drove a second PCR of about 6 to 12 cycles. From the 5' RACE reads, TCRdb called clonotypes with MiXCR, one entry per CDR3 protein. Of roughly 1.4 million distinct CDR3 sequences listed, approximately 59% are singletons. The TCR sequence derives from a man younger than 35 in good health. The sample consisted of blood.

This CDR3 reads CASSQVKAPEQFF. CDR3 coding DNA: TGCGCCAGCAGCCAAGTCAAGGCCCCAGAGCAGTTCTTC. The J gene is TRBJ2-1, the V gene TRBV4-1; D is undetermined. V shed 1 base and J shed 10 bases, with 11 bases lying between them. The length of the CDR3 is 13 residues. Looked up from germline, CDR1 is MGHRA and CDR2 is YSYEKL.